What follows are 9 T cell receptor beta chains derived from one specimen sequenced in a study of T cells in Graves' hyperthyroidism and ophthalmopathy. The CDR3 regions of TCR beta were amplified from RNA transcripts. First-round RT-PCR targeting the TCR CDR3 was performed with the HTBI primer set. Using its own MiXCR run on the multiplex PCR reads, TCRdb lists one record per CDR3 protein. This repertoire shows around 400,000 distinct CDR3 sequences, about 16% found once; its top ten account for roughly a fifth. The specimen sequenced was blood. These receptors all stem from a woman aged 60 to 75 with Graves' ophthalmopathy.

Regarding this clonotype: A much larger clone differs from this one at a single base, so this may be a read error. The rearrangement uses TRBV3-1 and TRBJ2-2; TRBD2 might be the D (5 bases). Per the germline V gene, CDR1 is LGHDT and CDR2 is YNNKEL (reference sequence). The CDR3 is 16 residues long. V lost 5 bases and J 2 bases, leaving 15 bases between the germline ends. This CDR3 reads CASSYSSGRNTGELFF. The CDR3 DNA reads TGTGCCAGCAGCTACTCAAGCGGCAGAAACACCGGGGAGCTGTTTTTT.

This clonotype was detected ten times or more. The chain combines TRBV25-1 with TRBJ2-1; TRBD2 agrees at 7 bases. There are 13 residues in the CDR3. The V segment lost 8 bases and the J segment 7 bases; nucleotides outside the gene matches: 8. Germline CDR1 reads MGHDK; CDR2 reads SYGVNS. Here the CDR3 DNA reads TGTGCCAGCTTGGGCGGGAGAAGAAATGAGCAGTTCTTC. Translating gives CASLGGRRNEQFF.

This clonotype was seen more than once but under ten times. This chain connects TRBV20-1 to TRBJ2-4; the match to TRBD2 covers 10 bases. This CDR3 comprises 14 residues. V dropped 3 bases and J dropped 6; count of bases not matched to a gene: 5. The germline CDR1 and CDR2 sequences are DFQATT and SNEGSKA (reference sequence). CDR3 in DNA: TGCAGTGCTAGCCTAGCGGGGGACCCAAACATTCAGTACTTC. Protein sequence: CSASLAGDPNIQYF.

This clonotype was found many times. V usage is TRBV28 and J usage is TRBJ2-1; no reliable D call. The CDR3 loop spans 14 amino acids. Trimming pared 3 bases from V and 5 bases from J, leaving 11 bases between. CDR1 is MDHEN, CDR2 SYDVKM, per germline. CDR3 coding DNA: TGTGCCAGCAGTTTTGATGGAGTTGACAATGAGCAGTTCTTC. Its protein is CASSFDGVDNEQFF.

This clonotype was seen at least ten times. V is TRBV20-1 and J is TRBJ2-3; D possibly corresponds to TRBD1 (5 bases). V was trimmed by 3 bases and J by 0 bases, leaving 13 bases between them. In germline, CDR1 is DFQATT, CDR2 SNEGSKA (reference sequence). There are 15 residues in the CDR3. CDR3 loop: CSARGMDTSTDTQYF. The CDR3 DNA sequence: TGCAGTGCTAGGGGGATGGACACTAGCACAGATACGCAGTATTTT.

The chain uses TRBV28 and TRBJ2-7; 9 bases map to TRBD2. Looked up from germline, CDR1 is MDHEN and CDR2 is SYDVKM. This CDR3 has 15 residues. In nucleotides, the CDR3 is TGTGCTAGCGGGAGCATTGGGTCAAGGAGCTACGAGCAGTACTTC. Translating it yields CASGSIGSRSYEQYF. The variable domain in full, with the rest retrieved from reference TRBV28 and TRBJ2-7, is DVKVTQSSRYLVKRTGEKVFLECVQDMDHENMFWYRQDPGLGLRLIYFSYDVKMKEKGDIPEGYSVSREKKERFSLILESASTNQTSMYLCASGSIGSRSYEQYFGPGTRLTVT.

This clonotype is a singleton in its sample. This sequence joins TRBV27 and TRBJ2-3; 10 bases fit TRBD2. The ends lost 4 bases at V and 3 bases at J; junction bases unmatched: 10. The CDR3 loop spans 17 amino acids. Per germline, CDR1 MNHEY and CDR2 SMNVEV (reference sequence). The CDR3 DNA is TGTGCCAGCAGTTCCCGACTAGCGGGTGGGATGACAGATACGCAGTATTTT. It yields the protein CASSSRLAGGMTDTQYF.

The chain has TRBV28 and TRBJ2-7; D remains unclear. With 6 bases removed from V and 5 bases from J, the gap between germline ends came to 11 bases. The CDR3 covers 12 residues. Germline CDR1 is MDHEN and CDR2 is SYDVKM. CDR3 bases: TGTGCCAGCAGCTTGCTGGGGAACGAGCAGTACTTC. Encoded protein: CASSLLGNEQYF. Based on the CDR3 plus reference TRBV28 and TRBJ2-7, the full variable domain is DVKVTQSSRYLVKRTGEKVFLECVQDMDHENMFWYRQDPGLGLRLIYFSYDVKMKEKGDIPEGYSVSREKKERFSLILESASTNQTSMYLCASSLLGNEQYFGPGTRLTVT.

This clonotype appeared a few times. The V call is TRBV4-2, the J call TRBJ2-1; the match to TRBD2 covers 9 bases. The V gene end was trimmed by 1 base and the J gene end by 0 bases; junction bases not matched to a gene: 4. This CDR3 comprises 17 residues. CDR1 is LGHNA and CDR2 is YNFKEQ in the germline V gene. The CDR3 sequence: CASSQGGSGSSYNEQFF. The CDR3 DNA follows: TGTGCCAGCAGCCAAGGTGGTAGCGGGAGCTCCTACAATGAGCAGTTCTTC.